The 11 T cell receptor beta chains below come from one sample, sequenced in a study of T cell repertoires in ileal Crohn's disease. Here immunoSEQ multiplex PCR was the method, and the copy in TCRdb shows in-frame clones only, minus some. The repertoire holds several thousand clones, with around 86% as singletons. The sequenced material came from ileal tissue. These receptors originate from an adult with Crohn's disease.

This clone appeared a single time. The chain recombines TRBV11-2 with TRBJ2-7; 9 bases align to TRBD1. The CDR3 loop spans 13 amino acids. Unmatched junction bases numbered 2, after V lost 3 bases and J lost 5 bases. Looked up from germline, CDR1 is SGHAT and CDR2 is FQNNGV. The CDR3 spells CASSLDRGDEQYF. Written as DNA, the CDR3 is TGTGCCAGCAGCTTGGACAGGGGCGACGAGCAGTACTTC.

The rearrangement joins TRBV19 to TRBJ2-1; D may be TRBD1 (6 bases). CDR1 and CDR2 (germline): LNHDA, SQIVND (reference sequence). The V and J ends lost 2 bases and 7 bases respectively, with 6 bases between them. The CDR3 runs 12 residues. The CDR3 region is CASSIQGNEQFF. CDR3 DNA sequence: TGTGCCAGTAGTATACAGGGGAATGAGCAGTTCTTC.

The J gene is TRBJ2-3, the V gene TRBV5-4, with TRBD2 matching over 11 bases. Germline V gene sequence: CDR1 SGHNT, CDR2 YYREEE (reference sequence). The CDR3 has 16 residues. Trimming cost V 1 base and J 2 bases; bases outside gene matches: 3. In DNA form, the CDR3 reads TGTGCCAGCAGCTTGTTAGCGGGGGGGATCACAGATACGCAGTATTTT. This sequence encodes CASSLLAGGITDTQYF.

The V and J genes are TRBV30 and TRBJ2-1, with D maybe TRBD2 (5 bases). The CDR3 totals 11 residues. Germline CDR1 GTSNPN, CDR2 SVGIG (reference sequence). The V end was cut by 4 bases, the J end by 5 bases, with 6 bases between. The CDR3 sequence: CAWTGNNEQFF. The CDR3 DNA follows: TGTGCCTGGACCGGGAACAATGAGCAGTTCTTC.

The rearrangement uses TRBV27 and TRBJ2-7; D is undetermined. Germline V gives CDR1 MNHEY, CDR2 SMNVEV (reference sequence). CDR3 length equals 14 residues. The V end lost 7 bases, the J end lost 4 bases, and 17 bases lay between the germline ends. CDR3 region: CASTTRASGYEQYF. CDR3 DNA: TGTGCCAGCACCACTCGCGCGTCGGGTTACGAGCAGTACTTC.

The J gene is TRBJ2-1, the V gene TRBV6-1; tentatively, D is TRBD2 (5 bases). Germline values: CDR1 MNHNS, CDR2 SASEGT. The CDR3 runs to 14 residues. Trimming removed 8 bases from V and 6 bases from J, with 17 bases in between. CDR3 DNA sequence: TGTGCCAGCGTGAGGGCCCGCGGTTCCAATGAGCAGTTCTTC. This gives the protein CASVRARGSNEQFF.

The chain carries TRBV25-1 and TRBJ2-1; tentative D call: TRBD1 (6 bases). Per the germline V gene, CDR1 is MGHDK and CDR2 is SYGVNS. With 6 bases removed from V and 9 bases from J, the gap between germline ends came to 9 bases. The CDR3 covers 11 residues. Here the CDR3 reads CASSQGGEQFF. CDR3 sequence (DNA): TGTGCCAGCAGCCAAGGGGGTGAGCAGTTCTTC.

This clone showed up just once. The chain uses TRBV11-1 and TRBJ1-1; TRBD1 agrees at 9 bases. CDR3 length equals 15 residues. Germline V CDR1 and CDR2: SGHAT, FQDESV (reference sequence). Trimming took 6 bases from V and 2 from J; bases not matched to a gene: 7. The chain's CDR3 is CASRRTTGGNTEAFF. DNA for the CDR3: TGTGCCAGCAGACGCACTACAGGGGGCAACACTGAAGCTTTCTTT.

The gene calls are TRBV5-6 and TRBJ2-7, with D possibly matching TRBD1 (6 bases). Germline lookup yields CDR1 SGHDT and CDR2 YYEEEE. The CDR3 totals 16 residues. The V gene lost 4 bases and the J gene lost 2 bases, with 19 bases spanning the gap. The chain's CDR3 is CASSARRTAYTYEQYF. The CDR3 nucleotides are TGTGCCAGCAGCGCCCGGCGGACAGCGTACACCTACGAGCAGTACTTC.

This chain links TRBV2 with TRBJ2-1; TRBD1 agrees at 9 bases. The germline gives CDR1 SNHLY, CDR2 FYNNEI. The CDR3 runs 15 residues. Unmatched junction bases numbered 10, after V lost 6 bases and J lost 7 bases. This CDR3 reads CASSRDRERQNEQFF. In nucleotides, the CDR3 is TGTGCCAGCAGCAGGGACAGGGAGCGCCAAAATGAGCAGTTCTTC. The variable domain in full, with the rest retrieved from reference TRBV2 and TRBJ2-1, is EPEVTQTPSHQVTQMGQEVILRCVPISNHLYFYWYRQILGQKVEFLVSFYNNEISEKSEIFDDQFSVERPDGSNFTLKIRSTKLEDSAMYFCASSRDRERQNEQFFGPGTRLTVL.

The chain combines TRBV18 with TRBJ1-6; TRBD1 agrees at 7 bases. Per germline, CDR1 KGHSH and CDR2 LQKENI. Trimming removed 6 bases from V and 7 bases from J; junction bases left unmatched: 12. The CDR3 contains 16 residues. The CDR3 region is CASSRTTGQINSPLHF. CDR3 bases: TGTGCCAGCTCTCGGACGACGGGACAGATAAATTCACCCCTCCACTTT. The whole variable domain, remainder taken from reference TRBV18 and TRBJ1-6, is NAGVMQNPRHLVRRRGQEARLRCSPMKGHSHVYWYRQLPEEGLKFMVYLQKENIIDESGMPKERFSAEFPKEGPSILRIQQVVRGDSAAYFCASSRTTGQINSPLHFGNGTRLTVT.